This T cell receptor (beta chain) is drawn from a study of blood T cell repertoires in COVID-19. Study-wide context: The analysed material was cDNA or gDNA that came from T cells, B-cell-depleted T cells, or PBMCs.

Researchers sorted participants into cohorts using their self-reported clinical history. Donors in Cohort 3 who had recovered were those with two negative PCRs, healthcare professional clearance, or resolution of their symptoms. Germline CDR1 reads SGHRS; CDR2 reads YFSETQ. V lost 4 bases and J lost 8; bases outside the gene matches: 10. This CDR3 is built from 16 residues. Assay: immunoSEQ multiplex PCR; the TCRdb copy retains only in-frame clones and omits some. The table has 150,000 to 200,000 clones, roughly 88% seen once. This clone was observed a few times. The sample was PBMCs or T cells enriched from blood (not recorded which). The receptor's source is a woman aged 18-29 years who had recovered from COVID-19. This chain links TRBV5-1 with TRBJ1-6, with TRBD1 matching over 9 bases. The CDR3 DNA reads as TGCGCCAGCAGCCAGGGACCGGGACAGGGTCATTCACCCCTCCACTTT. This gives the protein CASSQGPGQGHSPLHF.